The next 26 T cell receptor beta chains were all read from a single sample in a study of T cells expressing NK-cell markers. TCRdb reanalyzed the 5' RACE reads, giving one entry per CDR3 protein sequence and no DNA. This sample's clone table lists 20,000 to 25,000 distinct CDR3 sequences. Sequencing was carried out using blood T cells: a sorted CD56 or NKG2C T cell subset, CD4+ or CD8+ T cells, or bulk PBMC T cells (not recorded which). These receptors were collected from a man aged 18-70 years in good health.

This chain links TRBV10-3 with TRBJ2-2; TCRdb calls TRBD1, which cannot be checked without DNA. Per the germline V gene, CDR1 is ENHRY and CDR2 is SYGVKD. The CDR3 sequence is 13 residues long. This CDR3 is CAISGGPTGELFF.

The chain links TRBV7-9 to TRBJ2-3; TCRdb reports TRBD1, a call that lacks DNA to check it against. CDR1 SEHNR and CDR2 FQNEAQ come from the germline V gene (reference sequence). This CDR3 has 15 residues. The CDR3 is CASSYLDRATDTQYF. The full variable domain, its missing parts supplied by reference TRBV7-9 and TRBJ2-3, is DTGVSQNPRHKITKRGQNVTFRCDPISEHNRLYWYRQTLGQGPEFLTYFQNEAQLEKSRLLSDRFSAERPKGSFSTLEIQRTEQGDSAMYLCASSYLDRATDTQYFGPGTRLTVL.

The chain carries TRBV6-5 and TRBJ2-1; TCRdb lists TRBD1, though no DNA is available to test this call. Germline CDR1 and CDR2: MNHEY and SVGAGI. The CDR3 totals 16 residues. The chain's CDR3 is CASSYQAGRGYNEQFF.

V usage is TRBV20-1 and J usage is TRBJ2-2. In germline, CDR1 is DFQATT, CDR2 SNEGSKA (reference sequence). The CDR3 has 16 amino acids. This chain's CDR3 is CSARVFSGPNSGELFF.

V is TRBV9 and J is TRBJ2-2; TCRdb outputs TRBD1, but without DNA this stays unchecked. Germline loops: CDR1 SGDLS, CDR2 YYNGEE. The CDR3 has 15 amino acids. Here the CDR3 reads CASSTRQGAGGELFF.

The chain employs TRBV5-1 and TRBJ1-2. The CDR3 extends over 15 amino acids. Germline V gene lookup returns CDR1 SGHRS and CDR2 YFSETQ. CDR3 residues: CASSTGSLANYGYTF.

The V gene is TRBV5-1, the J gene TRBJ2-2. This CDR3 comprises 15 residues. Germline V gives CDR1 SGHRS, CDR2 YFSETQ. The CDR3 loop is CASSLGQWETGELFF. Combining the CDR3 with reference TRBV5-1 and TRBJ2-2 gives the whole variable domain KAGVTQTPRYLIKTRGQQVTLSCSPISGHRSVSWYQQTPGQGLQFLFEYFSETQRNKGNFPGRFSGRQFSNSRSEMNVSTLELGDSALYLCASSLGQWETGELFFGEGSRLTVL.

V and J are TRBV4-1 and TRBJ2-5; TCRdb's assignment of TRBD2 cannot be checked, as there is no DNA. The V gene's germline CDR1 is MGHRA and CDR2 YSYEKL. This CDR3 has 15 amino acids. The chain's CDR3 is CASSPSGPTAETQYF.

CDR3 in amino acids: CASSLIGTGSPLHF. This chain links TRBV12-3 or TRBV12-4 with TRBJ1-6; TCRdb outputs TRBD1, but without DNA this stays unchecked. The CDR3 loop spans 14 amino acids.

The chain has TRBV3-1 and TRBJ2-7; the TRBD1 assignment by TCRdb is unverifiable without DNA. CDR3 length equals 13 residues. The V gene's germline CDR1 is LGHDT and CDR2 YNNKEL (reference sequence). CDR3 loop: CASSQRGVYEQYF.

The V call is TRBV10-3, the J call TRBJ2-5; TCRdb's assignment of TRBD2 cannot be checked, as there is no DNA. Per germline, CDR1 ENHRY and CDR2 SYGVKD. CDR3 length: 15 amino acids. CDR3 loop: CAISALAGGPETQYF.

This rearrangement joins TRBV5-1 to TRBJ1-1; TCRdb gives TRBD1 as the D gene, but with no DNA this cannot be confirmed. The CDR3 length is 15 residues. CDR1 is SGHRS and CDR2 is YFSETQ in the germline V gene. The CDR3 is CASSSRTGASTEAFF.

This chain links TRBV30 with TRBJ2-5; TCRdb picks TRBD2, but there is no DNA to check that call. CDR3 length equals 16 residues. Germline CDR1 reads GTSNPN; CDR2 reads SVGIG (reference sequence). The CDR3 protein is CAWSVNSGGARRTQYF.

The chain has TRBV5-1 and TRBJ2-3; TCRdb designates TRBD2, a call that cannot be tested without DNA. This CDR3 spans 17 amino acids. Germline assignment: CDR1 SGHRS and CDR2 YFSETQ. CDR3 loop: CASSLGALAASTDTQYF.

This chain joins TRBV28 and TRBJ2-2. The CDR3 is 13 residues long. CDR1 is MDHEN, CDR2 SYDVKM, per germline. CDR3 protein: CASSLVYTGELFF.

The CDR3 loop reads CSARDPYSQAQYF. V usage is TRBV20-1 and J usage is TRBJ2-5. The germline V gene has CDR1 DFQATT and CDR2 SNEGSKA (reference sequence). This CDR3 has 13 residues.

The chain employs TRBV20-1 and TRBJ2-1; TCRdb outputs TRBD1, but without DNA this stays unchecked. This CDR3 is built from 14 residues. The germline V gene encodes CDR1 DFQATT and CDR2 SNEGSKA (reference sequence). CDR3 region: CSARTLARVHEQFF.

This rearrangement joins TRBV6-1 to TRBJ1-1. Per germline, CDR1 MNHNS and CDR2 SASEGT. The CDR3 is 14 residues long. The chain's CDR3 is CASSLQGQNTEAFF.

The J gene is TRBJ2-1, the V gene TRBV6-1; TCRdb indicates TRBD1, and absent DNA this call remains unverified. The length of the CDR3 is 13 residues. Germline CDR1 is MNHNS and CDR2 is SASEGT. CDR3 sequence: CASSDRENNEQFF.

The chain employs TRBV29-1 and TRBJ2-1; the TCRdb call, TRBD2, lacks DNA for checking. The CDR3 is made up of 14 amino acids. Germline V gene lookup returns CDR1 SQVTM and CDR2 ANQGSEA. CDR3 in amino acids: CSVDVGGLYNEQFF.

The genes are TRBV3-1 and TRBJ1-2. This CDR3 has 16 amino acids. Germline assignment: CDR1 LGHDT and CDR2 YNNKEL (reference sequence). The CDR3: CASSQDGPVLTVGYTF.

V is TRBV4-1 and J is TRBJ2-5; there is no DNA to check the TCRdb D call of TRBD2. The CDR3 runs to 13 residues. Per the germline V gene, CDR1 is MGHRA and CDR2 is YSYEKL. The CDR3 loop reads CASSQDLPSTQYF.

This chain joins TRBV19 and TRBJ1-5. Looked up from germline, CDR1 is LNHDA and CDR2 is SQIVND (reference sequence). This CDR3 region has 15 residues. CDR3 sequence reads: CASSLQQNSNQPQHF. Together with reference TRBV19 and TRBJ1-5, the CDR3 gives the full variable domain: DGGITQSPKYLFRKEGQNVTLSCEQNLNHDAMYWYRQDPGQGLRLIYYSQIVNDFQKGDIAEGYSVSREKKESFPLTVTSAQKNPTAFYLCASSLQQNSNQPQHFGDGTRLSIL.

This sequence joins TRBV10-3 and TRBJ2-7; TCRdb names TRBD1, which stays unverified in the absence of DNA. CDR1 ENHRY and CDR2 SYGVKD come from the germline V gene. The length of the CDR3 is 14 residues. The CDR3 reads CAISTGGTGYEQYF.

The chain recombines TRBV20-1 with TRBJ1-4; with no DNA, the TCRdb D assignment of TRBD1 cannot be verified. The CDR3 loop spans 13 amino acids. CDR1 DFQATT and CDR2 SNEGSKA come from the germline V gene (reference sequence). The CDR3 reads CSASPGANEKLFF.

The chain couples TRBV12-3 or TRBV12-4 to TRBJ2-5; TCRdb outputs TRBD2, but without DNA this stays unchecked. This CDR3 comprises 17 residues. This chain's CDR3 is CASSKALGTSGEETQYF.